Reported below is one T cell receptor beta chain. These data are taken from a study of blood T cell repertoires in COVID-19. TCRdb's copy holds only in-frame clones and misses some; the assay was immunoSEQ multiplex PCR. The table includes 25,000 to 35,000 clones, 65% to 90% detected once. CDR3 length: 14 residues. V was clipped by 7 bases and J by 0 bases; unmatched bases: 5. CDR1 and CDR2 (germline): GTSNPN, SVGIG (reference sequence). This sequence originates from an older man with active COVID-19. Sequencing was performed on peripheral blood. The V call is TRBV30, the J call TRBJ2-2, with 7 bases fitting TRBD1. The CDR3 here is CASRQGANTGELFF. The DNA of the CDR3 is TGTGCCTCGCGACAGGGCGCGAACACCGGGGAGCTGTTTTTT.